These 14 T cell receptor beta chains share one sample of origin, sequenced in a study of T cells in Graves' hyperthyroidism and ophthalmopathy. There were TCR beta CDR3 regions amplified from RNA transcripts. Primed by the HTBI set, a first-round RT-PCR was run on the TCR CDR3. In TCRdb, the multiplex PCR reads were re-called with MiXCR into one record per CDR3 protein. The sample consists of about 690,000 distinct CDR3 sequences, approximately 15% of them appearing once. The material sequenced was blood. These receptors were taken from a man aged 50 or older with Graves' hyperthyroidism.

This clonotype was recorded many times. The chain employs TRBV7-2 and TRBJ2-3; D perhaps matches TRBD2 (5 bases). The germline gives CDR1 SGHTA, CDR2 FQGNSA. The CDR3 has 16 residues. V lost 1 base to trimming and J lost 5 bases, with 16 bases between them. DNA for the CDR3: TGTGCCAGCAGCTTAGGCGGTGTGGGCCGGGAAGATACGCAGTATTTT. Encoded protein: CASSLGGVGREDTQYF.

This chain links TRBV14 with TRBJ1-1; no clear D. This CDR3 spans 15 amino acids. V was cut by 5 bases and J by 0 bases, with 13 bases left in between. Germline assignment: CDR1 SGHDN and CDR2 FVKESK. DNA of the CDR3: TGTGCCAGCAGCGCCTCGTGGAGGATGAACACTGAAGCTTTCTTT. It translates to CASSASWRMNTEAFF.

This clonotype was counted at least ten times. This sequence joins TRBV12-3 or TRBV12-4 and TRBJ2-7; no clear D gene. Trimming left V 6 bases short and J 1 base short, with 16 bases between. The CDR3 contains 15 residues. The CDR3 spells CASSFGQDRSYEQYF. As DNA, the CDR3 is TGTGCCAGCAGCTTCGGGCAGGATCGTTCCTACGAGCAGTACTTC.

This clonotype was recorded a few times. The V and J genes are TRBV19 and TRBJ1-1, with D possibly TRBD1 on 6 matching bases. In germline, CDR1 is LNHDA, CDR2 SQIVND (reference sequence). Trimming left V 3 bases short and J 0 bases short, with 11 bases between. CDR3 length: 15 residues. CDR3: CASSISTGLNTEAFF. The DNA for the CDR3 is TGTGCCAGTAGTATCTCGACAGGCTTGAACACTGAAGCTTTCTTT.

This chain connects TRBV28 to TRBJ2-1; TRBD1 or TRBD2 may be the D gene (5 bases each). The V end was cut by 7 bases, the J end by 0 bases, with 16 bases between. The germline CDR1 and CDR2 sequences are MDHEN and SYDVKM. This CDR3 has 16 residues. The CDR3: CASTPAGTISYNEQFF. CDR3 nucleotides: TGTGCCAGCACCCCTGCCGGGACGATCTCCTACAATGAGCAGTTCTTC.

This clonotype was detected only a few times. The genes are TRBV3-1 and TRBJ1-1; D is uncertain. Trimming shortened V by 0 bases and J by 1 base, and 6 bases separated the two germline ends. CDR1 LGHDT and CDR2 YNNKEL come from the germline V gene (reference sequence). The CDR3 is 14 amino acids. The CDR3 DNA reads TGTGCCAGCAGCCAAGATGAAGGGAACACTGAAGCTTTCTTT. Encoded protein: CASSQDEGNTEAFF.

In this sample, this clonotype turned up many times. This chain connects TRBV19 to TRBJ2-1; unclear D gene. Germline V gene data show CDR1 as LNHDA and CDR2 as SQIVND (reference sequence). This CDR3 region has 15 residues. V was pared by 1 base and J by 0 bases, with 7 bases between. The CDR3 DNA follows: TGTGCCAGTAGTATAGCCCGAAACTCCTACAATGAGCAGTTCTTC. It codes for CASSIARNSYNEQFF.

This clonotype came up many times. The gene calls are TRBV7-8 and TRBJ2-1, with 10 bases that match TRBD1. Germline V lookup: CDR1 SGHVS, CDR2 FQNEAQ. Trimming took 4 bases from V and 9 from J; bases not matched to a gene: 6. CDR3 size: 14 residues. CDR3 coding DNA: TGTGCCAGCAGCTCCGGGACAGGGGCCCTTGAGCAGTTCTTC. Protein sequence: CASSSGTGALEQFF.

Turning to this clonotype: One base away lies a much larger clone, so this may be a sequencing read error. This chain connects TRBV3-1 to TRBJ2-7; D perhaps matches TRBD2 (5 bases). The germline CDR1 and CDR2 sequences are LGHDT and YNNKEL (reference sequence). Trimming took 0 bases from V and 1 from J, leaving 10 bases between them. This CDR3 has 15 residues. For the CDR3, the DNA is TGTGCCAGCAGCCAAGAAATAGCGAGGTCCTACGAGCAGTACTTC. Translating gives CASSQEIARSYEQYF.

This clonotype was observed at least ten times. This chain joins TRBV7-2 and TRBJ2-1; 10 nucleotides line up with TRBD2. With V trimmed by 5 bases and J by 8 bases, 9 bases remained unmatched. This CDR3 is 15 amino acids long. The germline gives CDR1 SGHTA, CDR2 FQGNSA. CDR3: CASSVGLAERHEQFF. The CDR3 DNA reads TGTGCCAGCAGCGTAGGACTAGCGGAGCGCCATGAGCAGTTCTTC.

This clonotype was detected many times. The CDR3 coding sequence is TGTGCCAGCAGCTTAGGGATCTCCTACGAGCAGTACTTC. Translated, it gives CASSLGISYEQYF. The V and J genes are TRBV27 and TRBJ2-7; D is ambiguous. CDR3 length: 13 amino acids. The germline CDR1 and CDR2 sequences are MNHEY and SMNVEV (reference sequence). Between the trimmed V and J ends, which lost 6 bases and 0 bases, there was a span of 9 bases.

The rearrangement links TRBV15 to TRBJ2-7; D unclear. This CDR3 contains 15 residues. Trimming took off 0 bases at V and 2 bases at J, with 11 bases between the two ends. Germline CDR1 is LNHNV and CDR2 is YYDKDF (reference sequence). The DNA for the CDR3 is TGTGCCACCAGCAGAGATCGGGCAAGGACCTACGAGCAGTACTTC. This gives the protein CATSRDRARTYEQYF. Together with reference TRBV15 and TRBJ2-7, the CDR3 gives the full variable domain: DAMVIQNPRYQVTQFGKPVTLSCSQTLNHNVMYWYQQKSSQAPKLLFHYYDKDFNNEADTPDNFQSRRPNTSFCFLDIRSPGLGDTAMYLCATSRDRARTYEQYFGPGTRLTVT.

This clonotype has a handful of counts. The gene calls are TRBV7-9 and TRBJ2-7, with 14 bases fitting TRBD2. This CDR3 spans 17 amino acids. Trimming removed 5 bases from V and 5 bases from J; junction bases left unmatched: 11. The V gene's germline CDR1 is SEHNR and CDR2 FQNEAQ (reference sequence). CDR3 loop: CASSHPRLAGGPNEQYF. The CDR3 coding sequence is TGTGCCAGCAGCCACCCCCGACTAGCGGGAGGGCCCAACGAGCAGTACTTC.

This clonotype was picked up a small number of times. The chain carries TRBV4-3 and TRBJ1-2, with D unresolved. This CDR3 is built from 13 residues. Germline CDR1 LGHNA, CDR2 YSLEER. The V gene lost 1 base and the J gene lost 11 bases, with 14 bases spanning the gap. The CDR3 sequence: CASSQVVGQWYTF. The DNA of the CDR3 is TGCGCCAGCAGCCAAGTTGTGGGCCAATGGTACACCTTC.